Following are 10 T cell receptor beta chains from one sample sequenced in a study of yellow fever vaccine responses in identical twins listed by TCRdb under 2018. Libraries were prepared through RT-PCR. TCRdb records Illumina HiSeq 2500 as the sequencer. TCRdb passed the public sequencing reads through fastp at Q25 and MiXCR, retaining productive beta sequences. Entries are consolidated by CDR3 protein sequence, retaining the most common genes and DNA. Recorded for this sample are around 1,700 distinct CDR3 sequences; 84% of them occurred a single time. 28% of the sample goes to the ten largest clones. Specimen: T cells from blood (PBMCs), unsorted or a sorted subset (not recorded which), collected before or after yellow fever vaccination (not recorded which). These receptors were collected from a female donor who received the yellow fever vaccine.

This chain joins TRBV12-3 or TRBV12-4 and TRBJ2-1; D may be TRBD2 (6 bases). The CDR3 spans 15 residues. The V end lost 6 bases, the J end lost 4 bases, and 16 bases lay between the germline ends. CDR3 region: CASSPIGGTYNEQFF. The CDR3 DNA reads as TGTGCCAGCAGCCCCATCGGGGGAACATACAATGAGCAGTTCTTC.

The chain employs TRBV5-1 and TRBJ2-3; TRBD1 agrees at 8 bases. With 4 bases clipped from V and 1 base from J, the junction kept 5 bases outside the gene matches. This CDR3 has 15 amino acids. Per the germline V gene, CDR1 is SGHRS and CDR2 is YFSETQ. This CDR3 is CASSPPGQGTDTQYF. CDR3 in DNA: TGCGCCAGCAGCCCCCCGGGACAGGGCACAGATACGCAGTATTTT. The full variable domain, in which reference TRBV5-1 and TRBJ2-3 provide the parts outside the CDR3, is KAGVTQTPRYLIKTRGQQVTLSCSPISGHRSVSWYQQTPGQGLQFLFEYFSETQRNKGNFPGRFSGRQFSNSRSEMNVSTLELGDSALYLCASSPPGQGTDTQYFGPGTRLTVL.

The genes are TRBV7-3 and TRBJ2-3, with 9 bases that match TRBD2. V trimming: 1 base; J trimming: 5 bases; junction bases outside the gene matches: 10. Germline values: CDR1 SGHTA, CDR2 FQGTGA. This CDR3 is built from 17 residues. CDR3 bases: TGTGCCAGCAGCTTAAGGGGTCGAGCGGGGGGACGAGATACGCAGTATTTT. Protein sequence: CASSLRGRAGGRDTQYF.

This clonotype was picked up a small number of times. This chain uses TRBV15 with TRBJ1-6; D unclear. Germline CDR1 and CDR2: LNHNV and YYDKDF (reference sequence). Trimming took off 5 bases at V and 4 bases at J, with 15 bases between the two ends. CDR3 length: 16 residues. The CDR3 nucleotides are TGTGCCACCAGCCCGAGGACGGAGTTTTATAATTCACCCCTCCACTTT. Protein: CATSPRTEFYNSPLHF.

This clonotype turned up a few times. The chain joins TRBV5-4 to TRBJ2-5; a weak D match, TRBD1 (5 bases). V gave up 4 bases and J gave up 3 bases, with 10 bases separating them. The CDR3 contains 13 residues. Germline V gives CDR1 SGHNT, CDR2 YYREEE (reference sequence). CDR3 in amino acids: CASSRQGEETQYF. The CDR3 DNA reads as TGTGCCAGCAGCCGCCAAGGGGAAGAGACCCAGTACTTC.

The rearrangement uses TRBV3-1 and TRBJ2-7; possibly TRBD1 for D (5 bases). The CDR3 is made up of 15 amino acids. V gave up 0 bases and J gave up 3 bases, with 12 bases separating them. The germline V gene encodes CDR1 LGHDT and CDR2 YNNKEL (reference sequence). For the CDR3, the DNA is TGTGCCAGCAGCCAAGATCCAGGGCCCCACTACGAGCAGTACTTC. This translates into CASSQDPGPHYEQYF.

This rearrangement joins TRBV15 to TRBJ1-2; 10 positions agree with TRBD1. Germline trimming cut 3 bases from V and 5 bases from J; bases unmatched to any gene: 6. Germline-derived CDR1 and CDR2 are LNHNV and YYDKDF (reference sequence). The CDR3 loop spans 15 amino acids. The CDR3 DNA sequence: TGTGCCACCAGCAGTCGACAGGGGGCGAATTATGGCTACACCTTC. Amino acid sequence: CATSSRQGANYGYTF.

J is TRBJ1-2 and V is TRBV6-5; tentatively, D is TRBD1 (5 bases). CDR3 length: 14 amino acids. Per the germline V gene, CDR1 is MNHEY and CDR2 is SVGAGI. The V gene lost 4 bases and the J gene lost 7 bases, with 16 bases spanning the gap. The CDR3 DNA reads TGTGCCAGCAGTTCACCCAGGGATATGTTTGGCTACACCTTC. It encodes CASSSPRDMFGYTF.

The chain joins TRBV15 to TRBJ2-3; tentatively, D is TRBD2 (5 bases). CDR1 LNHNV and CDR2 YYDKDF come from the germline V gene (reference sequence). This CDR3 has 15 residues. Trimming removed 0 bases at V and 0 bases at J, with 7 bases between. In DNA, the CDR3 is TGTGCCACCAGCAGAGAGACTACAAGCACAGATACGCAGTATTTT. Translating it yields CATSRETTSTDTQYF. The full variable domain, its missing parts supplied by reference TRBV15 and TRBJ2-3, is DAMVIQNPRYQVTQFGKPVTLSCSQTLNHNVMYWYQQKSSQAPKLLFHYYDKDFNNEADTPDNFQSRRPNTSFCFLDIRSPGLGDTAMYLCATSRETTSTDTQYFGPGTRLTVL.

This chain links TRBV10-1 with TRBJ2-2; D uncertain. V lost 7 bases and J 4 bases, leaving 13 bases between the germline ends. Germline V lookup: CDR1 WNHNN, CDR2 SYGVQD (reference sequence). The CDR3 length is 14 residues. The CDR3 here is CASTERVGTGELFF. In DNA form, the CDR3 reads TGCGCCAGCACGGAAAGGGTGGGCACCGGGGAGCTGTTTTTT.